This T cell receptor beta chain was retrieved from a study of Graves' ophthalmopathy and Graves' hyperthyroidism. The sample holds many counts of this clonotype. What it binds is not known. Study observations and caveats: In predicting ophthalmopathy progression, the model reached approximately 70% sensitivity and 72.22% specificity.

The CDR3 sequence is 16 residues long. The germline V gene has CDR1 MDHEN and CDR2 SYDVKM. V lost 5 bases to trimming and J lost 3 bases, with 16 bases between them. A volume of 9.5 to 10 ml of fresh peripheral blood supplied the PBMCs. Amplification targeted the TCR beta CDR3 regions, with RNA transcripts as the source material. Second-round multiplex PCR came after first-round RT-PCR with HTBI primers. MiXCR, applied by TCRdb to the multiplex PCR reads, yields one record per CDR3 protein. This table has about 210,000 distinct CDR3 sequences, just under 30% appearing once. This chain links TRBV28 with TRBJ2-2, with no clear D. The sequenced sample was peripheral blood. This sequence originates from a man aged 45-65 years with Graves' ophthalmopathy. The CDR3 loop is CASSPPSGRDTGELFF. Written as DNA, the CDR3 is TGTGCCAGCAGTCCCCCTTCCGGCAGAGACACCGGGGAGCTGTTTTTT.